Shown below are 23 T cell receptor beta chains from a single sample sequenced in a study of T cell responses to AZD1222 COVID-19 vaccine. Produced via immunoSEQ multiplex PCR; TCRdb's table is partial and in-frame only. Among 150,000 to 200,000 clones listed, roughly nine tenths were seen once. The source material was peripheral blood, sampled on day 0 of AZD1222 vaccination. The receptors derive from an adult in good health.

The gene calls are TRBV28 and TRBJ2-7, with D perhaps TRBD2 (6 bases). There are 14 residues in the CDR3. Germline V gene lookup returns CDR1 MDHEN and CDR2 SYDVKM. V shed 4 bases and J shed 11 bases, with 21 bases lying between them. The CDR3 spells CASSYRGVGLSKYF. The CDR3 DNA is TGTGCCAGCAGTTACCGCGGGGTGGGGTTGAGTAAGTACTTC.

The J gene is TRBJ2-5, the V gene TRBV6-2 or TRBV6-3; D may correspond to TRBD1 or TRBD2 (5 bases each). CDR1 and CDR2 from the germline V gene are MNHEY and SVGEGT. V was trimmed by 5 bases and J by 4 bases, leaving 14 bases between them. The CDR3 totals 14 residues. This CDR3 is CASSPGRVRETQYF. The CDR3 DNA follows: TGTGCCAGCAGTCCGGGACGAGTTCGAGAGACCCAGTACTTC.

The V call is TRBV30, the J call TRBJ1-6; D is unresolved. Germline V CDR1 and CDR2: GTSNPN, SVGIG (reference sequence). The V end lost 1 base, the J end lost 0 bases, and 10 bases lay between the germline ends. CDR3 length: 16 amino acids. CDR3 DNA sequence: TGTGCCTGGAGTGGTCTGGAGAGCTCCTATAATTCACCCCTCCACTTT. Translation gives CAWSGLESSYNSPLHF. Based on the CDR3 plus reference TRBV30 and TRBJ1-6, the full variable domain is SQTIHQWPATLVQPVGSPLSLECTVEGTSNPNLYWYRQAAGRGLQLLFYSVGIGQISSEVPQNLSASRPQDRQFILSSKKLLLSDSGFYLCAWSGLESSYNSPLHFGNGTRLTVT.

The chain carries TRBV7-9 and TRBJ2-3; D gene ambiguous. CDR1 and CDR2 from the germline V gene are SEHNR and FQNEAQ (reference sequence). Trimming took off 0 bases at V and 4 bases at J, with 5 bases between the two ends. This CDR3 region has 13 residues. The CDR3 bases are TGTGCCAGCAGCTTAGCGGGGTCAGATACGCAGTATTTT. Protein product: CASSLAGSDTQYF.

The V and J genes are TRBV13 and TRBJ1-1; TRBD1 is a possible D gene (5 bases). The V gene lost 6 bases and the J gene lost 1 base, with 18 bases spanning the gap. Germline V gene lookup returns CDR1 PRHDT and CDR2 FYEKMQ (reference sequence). This CDR3 contains 16 residues. CDR3 in DNA: TGTGCCAGCAGTGACCAGGAGGGGCGGGCGAACACTGAAGCTTTCTTT. It translates to CASSDQEGRANTEAFF. Full variable domain (missing parts from reference TRBV13 and TRBJ1-1): AAGVIQSPRHLIKEKRETATLKCYPIPRHDTVYWYQQGPGQDPQFLISFYEKMQSDKGSIPDRFSAQQFSDYHSELNMSSLELGDSALYFCASSDQEGRANTEAFFGQGTRLTVV.

The chain joins TRBV2 to TRBJ1-6, with D possibly matching TRBD1 (6 bases). Trimming removed 6 bases at V and 3 bases at J, with 9 bases between. This CDR3 has 14 residues. Germline V gene sequence: CDR1 SNHLY, CDR2 FYNNEI. The CDR3 DNA is TGTGCCAGCAGATCGGACAGCTATAATTCACCCCTCCACTTT. Protein product: CASRSDSYNSPLHF.

V is TRBV4-2 and J is TRBJ1-1; tentative D call: TRBD1 (5 bases). CDR1 is LGHNA, CDR2 YNFKEQ, per germline. CDR3 length: 15 residues. Trimming shortened V by 0 bases and J by 3 bases, and 11 bases separated the two germline ends. The CDR3 nucleotides are TGTGCCAGCAGCCAAGAAGGGACCGATCACACTGAAGCTTTCTTT. Its protein product is CASSQEGTDHTEAFF.

The chain carries TRBV29-1 and TRBJ2-5; 12 bases match TRBD2. The CDR3 contains 16 residues. Germline trimming cut 4 bases from V and 7 bases from J; bases unmatched to any gene: 13. From germline, CDR1 is SQVTM and CDR2 ANQGSEA. This CDR3 is CSVALAGGGVQLTQYF. The CDR3 DNA reads as TGCAGCGTTGCCCTAGCGGGAGGGGGGGTCCAATTGACCCAGTACTTC.

The J gene is TRBJ2-3, the V gene TRBV5-1; TRBD2 aligns across 8 bases. The CDR3 is 18 residues long. Germline loops: CDR1 SGHRS, CDR2 YFSETQ. Losses at the gene ends were 0 bases for V and 3 bases for J; bases not matched to a gene: 12. CDR3 region: CASSLAGRSGSSTDTQYF. In nucleotides, the CDR3 is TGCGCCAGCAGCTTGGCGGGTAGGAGCGGGAGCTCGACAGATACGCAGTATTTT.

This chain links TRBV25-1 with TRBJ1-5; D might be TRBD1 (6 bases). Between the trimmed V and J ends, which lost 6 bases and 7 bases, there was a span of 16 bases. The CDR3 loop spans 14 amino acids. Germline-derived CDR1 and CDR2 are MGHDK and SYGVNS. This chain's CDR3 is CASRETGFGQPQHF. The CDR3 nucleotides read TGTGCCAGCAGGGAAACAGGGTTTGGCCAGCCCCAGCATTTT.

This chain joins TRBV7-3 and TRBJ2-2; the D gene could be TRBD1 or TRBD2 (5 bases each). Germline-derived CDR1 and CDR2 are SGHTA and FQGTGA. CDR3 length equals 17 residues. V was clipped by 5 bases and J by 0 bases, with 16 bases between them. CDR3 in DNA: TGTGCCAGCAGCCCAACCCGGGACGGACCGAACACCGGGGAGCTGTTTTTT. Protein sequence: CASSPTRDGPNTGELFF. The complete variable domain, with remaining parts taken from reference TRBV7-3 and TRBJ2-2, reads GAGVSQTPSNKVTEKGKYVELRCDPISGHTALYWYRQSLGQGPEFLIYFQGTGAADDSGLPNDRFFAVRPEGSVSTLKIQRTERGDSAVYLCASSPTRDGPNTGELFFGEGSRLTVL.

The V and J genes are TRBV7-2 and TRBJ1-4; D is possibly TRBD1 (5 bases). The V and J ends lost 5 bases and 2 bases respectively, with 12 bases between them. CDR1 and CDR2 from the germline V gene are SGHTA and FQGNSA. This CDR3 comprises 15 residues. The CDR3 here is CASSPRAVTNEKLFF. In DNA form, the CDR3 reads TGTGCCAGCAGCCCCAGGGCGGTTACTAATGAAAAACTGTTTTTT. Full variable domain (outside the CDR3, taken from reference TRBV7-2 and TRBJ1-4): GAGVSQSPSNKVTEKGKDVELRCDPISGHTALYWYRQSLGQGLEFLIYFQGNSAPDKSGLPSDRFSAERTGGSVSTLTIQRTQQEDSAVYLCASSPRAVTNEKLFFGSGTQLSVL.

This chain uses TRBV28 with TRBJ2-4, with 9 positions matching TRBD1. The CDR3 totals 14 residues. V lost 6 bases and J lost 8; bases outside the gene matches: 8. Germline values: CDR1 MDHEN, CDR2 SYDVKM. CDR3 amino acids: CASSRDRAADIQYF. For the CDR3, the DNA is TGTGCCAGCAGCCGGGACAGGGCGGCGGACATTCAGTACTTC.

V is TRBV19 and J is TRBJ1-5, with 7 bases fitting TRBD1. With 5 bases clipped from V and 7 bases from J, the junction kept 8 bases outside the gene matches. The germline gives CDR1 LNHDA, CDR2 SQIVND (reference sequence). The CDR3 covers 14 residues. This chain's CDR3 is CASSLQGQGQPQHF. The CDR3 nucleotides are TGTGCCAGTAGTCTACAGGGGCAGGGGCAGCCCCAGCATTTT. Full variable domain (remainder filled in from reference TRBV19 and TRBJ1-5): DGGITQSPKYLFRKEGQNVTLSCEQNLNHDAMYWYRQDPGQGLRLIYYSQIVNDFQKGDIAEGYSVSREKKESFPLTVTSAQKNPTAFYLCASSLQGQGQPQHFGDGTRLSIL.

This clone was counted a few times. The rearrangement links TRBV5-8 to TRBJ2-3; D is possibly TRBD1 (6 bases). V was shortened by 0 bases and J by 1 base, with 9 bases between the two germline ends. The germline gives CDR1 SGHTS, CDR2 YDEGEE. The CDR3 contains 15 residues. CDR3 sequence: CASSLVTGRTDTQYF. The CDR3 DNA sequence: TGTGCCAGCAGCTTGGTAACAGGGCGCACAGATACGCAGTATTTT.

The rearrangement uses TRBV4-3 and TRBJ2-5, with a weak D call TRBD1 (6 bases). CDR1 LGHNA and CDR2 YSLEER come from the germline V gene. The ends were cut back, 4 bases at V and 1 base at J, with 7 bases in the middle. This CDR3 is built from 13 residues. CDR3 in amino acids: CASSRQAQETQYF. DNA of the CDR3: TGCGCCAGCAGCCGACAGGCCCAAGAGACCCAGTACTTC.

This clone showed up just once. This chain uses TRBV6-4 with TRBJ1-1, with a possible D match to TRBD1 (5 bases). Germline CDR1 and CDR2: MRHNA and SNTAGT. With 6 bases removed from V and 1 base from J, the gap between germline ends came to 12 bases. This CDR3 region has 14 residues. Here the CDR3 reads CASRPQEGNTEAFF. The CDR3 region has the DNA TGTGCCAGCAGACCACAGGAAGGGAACACTGAAGCTTTCTTT.

This clone showed up just once. The rearrangement uses TRBV6-5 and TRBJ2-5, with TRBD1 as a possible D gene (6 bases). The germline V and J ends were trimmed by 1 base and 5 bases, with 11 bases remaining between them. This CDR3 comprises 14 residues. Germline values: CDR1 MNHEY, CDR2 SVGAGI. The CDR3 is CASSYYRAGETQYF. CDR3 coding DNA: TGTGCCAGCAGTTACTACAGGGCTGGGGAGACCCAGTACTTC.

A single count supports this clone. The chain uses TRBV9 and TRBJ2-1, with TRBD2 matching 7 bases. This CDR3 region has 14 residues. After removal of 0 bases from V and 9 bases from J, the junction contained 6 bases not matched to a gene. In germline, CDR1 is SGDLS, CDR2 YYNGEE. CDR3 in DNA: TGTGCCAGCAGCGTAGGACTAGCCCTAACTGAGCAGTTCTTC. Protein: CASSVGLALTEQFF.

The chain combines TRBV28 with TRBJ1-2, with 7 bases fitting TRBD1. Looked up from germline, CDR1 is MDHEN and CDR2 is SYDVKM. This CDR3 comprises 14 residues. V shed 6 bases, J shed 6 bases, and the junction held 10 bases outside the gene matches. The CDR3, as DNA: TGTGCCAGCAGCCGGATGACAGGGATCAATGGCTACACCTTC. Protein: CASSRMTGINGYTF.

J is TRBJ2-1 and V is TRBV14, with D possibly TRBD2 on 9 matching bases. This CDR3 spans 12 amino acids. V lost 8 bases, J lost 12 bases, and 17 bases lay in between. The germline gives CDR1 SGHDN, CDR2 FVKESK. The DNA for the CDR3 is TGTGCCAGCGGGGCTAGCGGGACAGGGCAGTTCTTC. It codes for CASGASGTGQFF.

V is TRBV27 and J is TRBJ1-1; no reliable D call. The germline gives CDR1 MNHEY, CDR2 SMNVEV (reference sequence). The CDR3 is 14 residues long. V lost 3 bases, J lost 0 bases, and 8 bases lay in between. In DNA form, the CDR3 reads TGTGCCAGCAGTTTCGGGGTTATGAACACTGAAGCTTTCTTT. It encodes CASSFGVMNTEAFF.

The chain carries TRBV6-6 and TRBJ1-1; unclear D gene. Germline values: CDR1 MNHNY, CDR2 SVGAGI (reference sequence). There are 15 residues in the CDR3. V lost 6 bases and J lost 6, with 20 bases in between. As DNA, the CDR3 is TGTGCCAGCAGCACCGCCAAAGGGCCAAACTCTGAAGCTTTCTTT. The encoded protein is CASSTAKGPNSEAFF.